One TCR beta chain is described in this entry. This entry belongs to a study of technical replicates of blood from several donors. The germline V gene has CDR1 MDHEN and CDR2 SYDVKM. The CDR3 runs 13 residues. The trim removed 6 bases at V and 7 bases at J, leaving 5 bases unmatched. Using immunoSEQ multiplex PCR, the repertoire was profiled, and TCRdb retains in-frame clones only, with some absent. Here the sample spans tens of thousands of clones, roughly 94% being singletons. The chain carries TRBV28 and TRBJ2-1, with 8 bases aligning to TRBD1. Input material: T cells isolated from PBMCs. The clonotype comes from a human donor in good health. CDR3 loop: CASRPTGVNEQFF. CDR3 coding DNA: TGTGCCAGCAGACCGACAGGGGTAAATGAGCAGTTCTTC.